This T cell receptor (beta chain) was recorded in a study of cytomegalovirus exposure and HLA in healthy donors. PCR primers comprised 60 Vbeta and 13 Jbeta primers. TCRdb's table, derived via immunoSEQ multiplex PCR, lists solely in-frame clones and lacks some. In all, the sample yields roughly 60,000 clones. The germline V and J ends were trimmed by 3 bases and 3 bases, with 12 bases remaining between them. Per the germline V gene, CDR1 is MDHEN and CDR2 is SYDVKM. The CDR3 contains 14 residues. On this clone: Its antigen is still unknown.

Study-wide results and limits: Presence/absence comparisons presumed near-even sequencing depth among donors. Later analysis suggested most CMV-associated TCR beta chains were HLA-restricted. Most of the TCR beta V segments (in an earlier analysis) were productive either about 87% or about 30% of the time. Later analysis demonstrated an association between a missense DCLRE1C variant and TCR beta V- and J-gene trimming.

This clonotype originated in a male donor in good health and CMV-seronegative. The material sequenced was PBMCs. The genes are TRBV28 and TRBJ2-7; D perhaps matches TRBD2 (6 bases). The CDR3 loop reads CASSLEGIFYEQYF. For the CDR3, the DNA is TGTGCCAGCAGTTTGGAGGGTATTTTCTACGAGCAGTACTTC.